The rows below give T cell receptor beta chains drawn from one sample of a study of T cell responses to AZD1222 COVID-19 vaccine. Profiling relied on immunoSEQ multiplex PCR, and the TCRdb table lists in-frame clones only, not all of them. The table includes nearly 110,000 clones, roughly 90% detected once. This specimen consisted of peripheral blood, obtained on day 0 of AZD1222 vaccination. These receptors came from an adult in good health. CDR3s include the opening cysteine and the closing phenylalanine or tryptophan. The D gene is left open where the match is weak. Clone sizes are given selectively: once, few, many, or a class where the clone is expanded.

abundance	v_gene	d_gene	j_gene	CDR3aa	CDR3nt
-	TRBV5-1	-	TRBJ1-4	CASSPSGAANEKLFF	TGCGCCAGCAGCCCCAGCGGGGCGGCTAATGAAAAACTGTTTTTT
-	TRBV19	TRBD1	TRBJ2-7	CASKRTGQGSYEQYF	TGTGCCAGTAAGAGGACGGGACAGGGATCCTACGAGCAGTACTTC
once	TRBV14	TRBD1	TRBJ2-7	CASSHEQGANYEQYF	TGTGCCAGCAGCCACGAACAGGGGGCCAACTACGAGCAGTACTTC
-	TRBV6-4	-	TRBJ1-5	CASSDQINQPQHF	TGTGCCAGCAGTGACCAGATTAATCAGCCCCAGCATTTT
-	TRBV19	-	TRBJ2-1	CASSLRDGTLYNEQFF	TGTGCCAGTAGTCTCCGCGACGGGACACTCTACAATGAGCAGTTCTTC
-	TRBV19	-	TRBJ2-7	CASSIPGGTRGEQYF	TGTGCCAGTAGTATACCAGGAGGTACGAGGGGCGAGCAGTACTTC
-	TRBV25-1	-	TRBJ2-7	CASSPAGPYYEQYF	TGTGCCAGCAGTCCCGCAGGTCCCTACTACGAGCAGTACTTC
once	TRBV30	-	TRBJ1-6	CAARDRETSPLHF	TGTGCCGCCAGGGACCGGGAGACTTCACCCCTCCACTTT
-	TRBV9	-	TRBJ1-3	CASSVGGAPAGNTIYF	TGTGCCAGCAGCGTAGGAGGGGCCCCAGCTGGAAACACCATATATTTT
-	TRBV19	TRBD2	TRBJ2-2	CASSMLLAGGDTGELFF	TGTGCCAGTAGTATGTTGCTAGCGGGAGGTGACACCGGGGAGCTGTTTTTT
-	TRBV7-3	TRBD2	TRBJ2-7	CASSLAGGSYEQYF	TGTGCCAGCAGCTTGGCGGGAGGATCCTACGAGCAGTACTTC
-	TRBV7-3	-	TRBJ2-1	CASSLIGRSSYNEQFF	TGTGCCAGCAGCTTAATTGGCCGGAGCTCCTACAATGAGCAGTTCTTC
-	TRBV28	-	TRBJ2-2	CASKGNTGELFF	TGTGCCAGCAAGGGGAACACCGGGGAGCTGTTTTTT
-	TRBV25-1	-	TRBJ2-1	CASSEAPSYNEQFF	TGTGCCAGCAGTGAAGCTCCCTCCTACAATGAGCAGTTCTTC
-	TRBV5-1	TRBD2	TRBJ2-7	CASSLEGLAGGGEQYF	TGCGCCAGCAGTTTAGAAGGACTAGCGGGAGGTGGGGAGCAGTACTTC
-	TRBV5-1	TRBD2	TRBJ2-1	CASSLAERGYNEQFF	TGCGCCAGCAGCTTGGCCGAGCGGGGGTACAATGAGCAGTTCTTC
-	TRBV20-1	-	TRBJ2-1	CSASQGLSYNEQFF	TGCAGTGCTAGTCAGGGTCTCTCCTACAATGAGCAGTTCTTC
-	TRBV3-1/TRBV3-2	TRBD1	TRBJ1-4	CASSRPGDRVEEKLFF	TGTGCCAGCAGCCGCCCCGGGGACAGGGTTGAGGAAAAACTGTTTTTT
-	TRBV5-1	-	TRBJ2-5	CASSLASGRETQYF	TGCGCCAGCAGCTTGGCCTCGGGGAGAGAGACCCAGTACTTC
-	TRBV6-5	-	TRBJ2-7	CASSYSGGSSYEQYF	TGTGCCAGCAGTTACTCTGGTGGAAGCTCCTACGAGCAGTACTTC
once	TRBV3-1/TRBV3-2	-	TRBJ1-2	CASSQVHSGYTF	TGTGCCAGCAGCCAAGTCCACTCTGGCTACACCTTC
-	TRBV19	-	TRBJ1-4	CASTPGAYEKLFF	TGTGCCAGTACACCGGGGGCCTATGAAAAACTGTTTTTT
-	TRBV4-1	TRBD2	TRBJ2-3	CASGTLAGARSTQYF	TGCGCCAGCGGGACCTTGGCGGGAGCAAGGAGTACGCAGTATTTT
-	TRBV7-2	-	TRBJ1-1	CASSSGGSYTEAFF	TGTGCCAGCAGCTCGGGGGGAAGCTACACTGAAGCTTTCTTT
-	TRBV3-1/TRBV3-2	-	TRBJ2-5	CASSQGGLETQYF	TGTGCCAGCAGCCAAGGAGGGTTAGAGACCCAGTACTTC
-	TRBV19	-	TRBJ2-6	CASTDLARVGANVLTF	TGTGCCAGTACTGATCTCGCACGGGTTGGGGCCAACGTCCTGACTTTC
-	TRBV10-3	-	TRBJ2-4	CAIIFRGAKNIQYF	TGTGCCATCATTTTTCGCGGAGCCAAAAACATTCAGTACTTC
-	TRBV4-1	-	TRBJ2-2	CASSQRDPGEVTGELFF	TGCGCCAGCAGCCAAAGGGACCCCGGAGAGGTGACCGGGGAGCTGTTTTTT
-	TRBV7-2	-	TRBJ1-4	CASSRSPPVGNEKLFF	TGTGCCAGCAGCAGATCCCCCCCAGTCGGTAATGAAAAACTGTTTTTT
few	TRBV3-1/TRBV3-2	-	TRBJ2-7	CASSPRDPREQYF	TGTGCCAGCAGCCCAAGGGACCCTAGGGAGCAGTACTTC
-	TRBV7-2	TRBD1	TRBJ2-7	CASSRQGSGEQYF	TGTGCCAGCAGCCGACAGGGGTCGGGTGAGCAGTACTTC
-	TRBV24-1	TRBD2	TRBJ2-6	CATSPTTGDYSGANVLTF	TGTGCCACCAGTCCAACAACGGGGGACTACTCTGGGGCCAACGTCCTGACTTTC
-	TRBV5-6	TRBD1	TRBJ2-7	CASSSGTGFYEQYF	TGTGCCAGCAGTTCCGGGACAGGGTTCTACGAGCAGTACTTC
-	TRBV5-1	-	TRBJ1-1	CASSLALGGGTEAFF	TGCGCCAGCAGCTTGGCACTGGGTGGTGGGACTGAAGCTTTCTTT
-	TRBV5-6	TRBD1	TRBJ2-7	CASSRTGYFDEQYF	TGTGCCAGCAGCCGGACAGGATACTTCGACGAGCAGTACTTC
-	TRBV14	-	TRBJ2-7	CASSPTGNYEQYF	TGTGCCAGCAGCCCCACGGGGAACTACGAGCAGTACTTC
-	TRBV5-1	TRBD1	TRBJ1-6	CASSLETGVGSPLHF	TGCGCCAGCAGCTTGGAGACAGGGGTGGGATCACCCCTCCACTTT
-	TRBV6-5	-	TRBJ2-1	CASRSRDLYNEQFF	TGTGCCAGCAGAAGCCGGGACTTATACAATGAGCAGTTCTTC
-	TRBV20-1	-	TRBJ2-1	CSARGDGEQFF	TGCAGTGCTAGAGGGGACGGCGAGCAGTTCTTC
-	TRBV20-1	-	TRBJ1-5	CSASIGSGQPQHF	TGCAGTGCTAGTATTGGTTCGGGCCAGCCCCAGCATTTT
-	TRBV28	-	TRBJ2-7	CASRLQGDEQYF	TGTGCCAGCAGACTACAGGGAGACGAGCAGTACTTC
once	TRBV5-6	TRBD1	TRBJ1-5	CASSSGQGNQPQHF	TGTGCCAGCAGCTCGGGACAGGGGAATCAGCCCCAGCATTTT
-	TRBV11-2	TRBD2	TRBJ2-7	CASSPAGGGPSYEQYF	TGTGCCAGCAGCCCCGCCGGGGGGGGTCCCTCCTACGAGCAGTACTTC
once	TRBV15	-	TRBJ1-2	CATSREAGSGGYTF	TGTGCCACCAGCAGAGAGGCAGGGTCCGGGGGCTACACCTTC